Listed below are T cell receptor beta chains from one sample, sequenced in a study of T cells in Graves' hyperthyroidism and ophthalmopathy. MiXCR, applied by TCRdb to the multiplex PCR reads, yields one record per CDR3 protein. In the table there are under 400,000 distinct CDR3 sequences, 15% to 20% of which are singletons. The sample was blood. The source is a woman between 40 and 50 years old with Graves' ophthalmopathy. The CDR3 runs from the conserved cysteine through the conserved F or W. The order of the fields is D gene, J gene, V gene, clone size, CDR3 length, CDR3 DNA, CDR3 protein. The D gene is left open where the match is weak. Size is omitted from some rows. Given values are once, few, many or a class for expanded clones.

>TRBD1|TRBJ1-5|TRBV19|many|15
TGTGCCAGTACCCAAATCAGGGGGCCGGGGCAGCCCCAGCATTTT
CASTQIRGPGQPQHF
>TRBD1|TRBJ2-7|TRBV6-1|many|12
TGTGCCAGCGGGACAGCTGCCTACGAGCAGTACTTC
CASGTAAYEQYF
>TRBD1|TRBJ1-1|TRBV5-1|few|15
TGCGCCAGCAGACCCGTCTACAGGGGGAAGACTGAAGCTCTCTTT
CASRPVYRGKTEALF
>NA|TRBJ2-4|TRBV15|many|16
TGTGCCACCAGCAGAGACCGGGGTTGGGCCAAAAACATTCAGTACTTC
CATSRDRGWAKNIQYF
>TRBD1|TRBJ2-2|TRBV27|many|15
TGTGCCAGCAGTCCCAGACAGGGCACCGCCGGGGAGCTGTTTTTT
CASSPRQGTAGELFF
>NA|TRBJ1-1|TRBV20-1|many|15
TGCAGTGCTAAGTATGGATTGGGCCTGAACACTGAAGCTTTCTTT
CSAKYGLGLNTEAFF
>NA|TRBJ1-2|TRBV3-1|many|16
TGTGCCAGCAGCCAAGATGGGACCTCGGCTCGCTATGGCTACACCTTC
CASSQDGTSARYGYTF
>NA|TRBJ2-5|TRBV6-2/TRBV6-3|many|14
TGTGCCAGCAGTGACGGGACTCCGAAGGGGACCCAGTACTTC
CASSDGTPKGTQYF
>NA|TRBJ2-7|TRBV2|many|12
TGTGCCAGCAGTCCCTATCCCTACGAGCAGTACTTC
CASSPYPYEQYF
>TRBD2|TRBJ2-7|TRBV6-5|NA|14
TGTGCCAGCAGTTATTCAGCGGGAGTGGGGGAGCAGTACTTC
CASSYSAGVGEQYF
>NA|TRBJ2-7|TRBV5-1|many|15
TGCGCCAGCAGCTCTCTTGGGGACACACGGTACGAGCAGTACTTC
CASSSLGDTRYEQYF
>TRBD2|TRBJ2-2|TRBV6-2/TRBV6-3|many|19
TGTGCCAGCAGTCCTAGCCGGGGACTAGCGGGAGAGCAGGGCGGGGAGCTGTTTTTT
CASSPSRGLAGEQGGELFF
>NA|TRBJ1-1|TRBV2|many|15
TGTGCCAGCAAGATTCTAGACGGCGCACTAGGTGAAGCTTTCTTT
CASKILDGALGEAFF
>NA|TRBJ2-7|TRBV12-3/TRBV12-4|many|14
TGTGCCAGCAGTCCCCCAATGGGGAGTCACGAGCAGTACTTC
CASSPPMGSHEQYF
>TRBD1|TRBJ2-5|TRBV6-1|NA|15
TGTGCCAGCAGTCTCGGGACAGGGGCTGAAGAGACCCAGTACTTC
CASSLGTGAEETQYF
>NA|TRBJ1-1|TRBV11-2|NA|14
TGTGCCAGCAGCTTTCCCCGCAGGAACACTGAAGCTTTCTTT
CASSFPRRNTEAFF
>TRBD2|TRBJ2-2|TRBV9|many|17
TGTGCCAGCAGCCCGCTAGCGGGAGCCTCGAGCACCGGGGAGCTGTTTTTT
CASSPLAGASSTGELFF
>NA|TRBJ2-5|TRBV28|many|16
TGTGCCAGCAGTACCCTGGTAGTCCGCTCTCAAGAGACCCAGTACTTC
CASSTLVVRSQETQYF
>TRBD2|TRBJ2-5|TRBV7-3|many|16
TGTGCCAGCAGCGCCGGACTAGCGGGAGTACACGAGACCCAGTACTTC
CASSAGLAGVHETQYF
>TRBD1|TRBJ2-2|TRBV13|NA|16
TGTGCCAGCAGCCCTAATTTCAGGGGGAATACCGGGGAGCTGTTTTTT
CASSPNFRGNTGELFF
>NA|TRBJ1-5|TRBV3-1|many|13
TGTGCCAGCAGCGACGGGGCCTATGGGCCCCAGCATTTT
CASSDGAYGPQHF
>NA|TRBJ1-1|TRBV7-9|NA|14
TGTGCCAGCAGCTTATCTTCCAGGGTGCCTGAAGCTTTCTTT
CASSLSSRVPEAFF
>NA|TRBJ1-1|TRBV28|many|16
TGTGCCAGCAGTTTGGTGTTGTGGGGGGCGAACACTGAAGCTTTCTTT
CASSLVLWGANTEAFF
>NA|TRBJ2-7|TRBV4-1|many|13
TGCGCCAGCAGCCAAGTTGGGGGAGCCGAGCAGTACTTC
CASSQVGGAEQYF
>NA|TRBJ2-5|TRBV5-1|many|14
TGCGCCAGCAGCTTGGCCTCGCCACAAGAGACCCAGTACTTC
CASSLASPQETQYF
>NA|TRBJ2-7|TRBV19|many|15
TGTGCCAGTAGTCCGGGACGCCTGACCTCCTACGAGCAGTACTTC
CASSPGRLTSYEQYF
>NA|TRBJ1-3|TRBV6-5|many|15
TGTGCCAGCAGTTCCCGGGGAGCCACGGGAAACACCATATATTTT
CASSSRGATGNTIYF
>TRBD1|TRBJ2-2|TRBV28|many|16
TGTGCCAGCAGTAGATGGGGGACAGGGAACACCGGGGAGCTGTTTTTT
CASSRWGTGNTGELFF
>TRBD2|TRBJ2-1|TRBV9|many|14
TGTGCCAGCAGCGTAGTTCCTAGCGGGAATGAGCAGTTCTTC
CASSVVPSGNEQFF
>TRBD1|TRBJ1-1|TRBV5-1|many|14
TGCGCCAGCAGCCGACAGGGGGGTTTGACTGAAGCTTTCTTT
CASSRQGGLTEAFF
>TRBD1|TRBJ1-1|TRBV12-3/TRBV12-4|many|12
TGTGCCAGCAGAGGACAGGGCATTGAAGCTTTCTTT
CASRGQGIEAFF
>NA|TRBJ2-7|TRBV29-1|few|14
TGCAGCGTTTCATCCCTAGTCGGCGCCTACGAGCAGTACTTC
CSVSSLVGAYEQYF
>TRBD2|TRBJ2-4|TRBV19|many|14
TGTGCCAGTAGGGCGACTAGCGGGAGTGGCATTCAGTACTTC
CASRATSGSGIQYF
>NA|TRBJ2-5|TRBV6-1|many|13
TGTGCCAGCAGTCATGAGTGGAGAGAGACCCAGTACTTC
CASSHEWRETQYF